The sequence of this T cell receptor (beta chain) was determined in a study of blood T cells in healthy people across ages. The CDR3 covers 15 residues. Germline CDR1 is SGHRS and CDR2 is YFSETQ. A J-beta primer mix and a sample-barcoded 5' primer were used in a second PCR of about 7 to 12 cycles. TCRdb itself ran the 5' RACE reads through MiXCR, one entry per CDR3 protein. The sample records 1.2 million to 1.5 million distinct CDR3 sequences, 55% to 75% being singletons. Sequencing was done on a sample of blood. The rearrangement joins TRBV5-1 to TRBJ2-5; a possible D gene is TRBD1 (7 bases). The end of the DNA fits TRBJ2-7 better, so the J call may be wrong. The sequence derives from a man aged 18 to 30 in good health. CDR3 region: CASSRRVTGEYEQYF. The CDR3 region has the DNA TGCGCCAGCAGTCGGAGGGTAACAGGGGAGTACGAGCAGTACTTC.